The 11 T cell receptor beta chains presented below share a single source sample, sequenced in a study of cytomegalovirus exposure and HLA in healthy donors (dated by TCRdb to 2015 to 2018). Library method: the immunoSEQ multiplex PCR assay. For the multiplex PCR, a mixture combining 60 forward primers for TCR Vbeta segments and 13 reverse primers for TCR Jbeta segments was used. TCRdb re-hosts the immuneACCESS table, in-frame sequences only. Its copies lack some clones; in the studies checked, an unresolved V gene accounts for under half of them, and the cause for the rest is not known. For this sample there are approximately 97,000 clones; around 81% appear just once. The ten top clones hold 4.5% to 5.5% of the sample. The material sequenced was PBMCs. The receptors originated from a man in his forties in good health and CMV-seropositive.

The J gene is TRBJ1-5, the V gene TRBV19; no clear D gene. The CDR3 has 15 residues. Germline CDR1 and CDR2: LNHDA and SQIVND (reference sequence). Trimming removed 5 bases at V and 0 bases at J, with 11 bases between. In DNA, the CDR3 is TGTGCCAGTAGTCGCCGCCGGGATAGCAATCAGCCCCAGCATTTT. This translates into CASSRRRDSNQPQHF.

The chain uses TRBV5-4 and TRBJ2-1; D is possibly TRBD2 (6 bases). V was cut by 4 bases and J by 2 bases, with 22 bases left in between. CDR3 length: 18 amino acids. Germline lookup yields CDR1 SGHNT and CDR2 YYREEE (reference sequence). CDR3 sequence: CASSQGGGSPLAYNEQFF. The CDR3 coding sequence is TGTGCCAGCAGCCAGGGAGGAGGCAGCCCTTTAGCCTACAATGAGCAGTTCTTC.

The gene calls are TRBV18 and TRBJ1-1; 8 positions agree with TRBD1. V lost 5 bases to trimming and J lost 5 bases; unmatched junction nucleotides: 7. This CDR3 region has 14 residues. The germline CDR1 and CDR2 sequences are KGHSH and LQKENI. The CDR3 protein is CASSSRTGRTEAFF. The CDR3 nucleotides read TGTGCCAGCTCATCGAGGACAGGGCGGACTGAAGCTTTCTTT.

This clone came up a few times. The chain uses TRBV6-6 and TRBJ2-1; 11 bases map to TRBD1. Looked up from germline, CDR1 is MNHNY and CDR2 is SVGAGI (reference sequence). The CDR3 covers 14 residues. J gave up 6 bases and V 6 bases, and 4 bases lay outside the gene matches. CDR3 loop: CASRSGTGGNEQFF. The CDR3 region has the DNA TGTGCCAGCAGGTCCGGGACAGGGGGCAATGAGCAGTTCTTC.

The chain links TRBV10-3 to TRBJ2-3, with D possibly being TRBD2 (5 bases). The V gene's germline CDR1 is ENHRY and CDR2 SYGVKD. This CDR3 has 16 residues. With 0 bases removed from V and 5 bases from J, the gap between germline ends came to 15 bases. CDR3 in DNA: TGTGCCATCAGTGAGTCTGCGGACTTGGTGGGAGATACGCAGTATTTT. It yields the protein CAISESADLVGDTQYF.

J is TRBJ2-1 and V is TRBV5-4; 7 bases line up with TRBD2. CDR3 size: 15 residues. V shed 1 base, J shed 4 bases, and the junction held 5 bases outside the gene matches. The germline V gene has CDR1 SGHNT and CDR2 YYREEE (reference sequence). The CDR3 reads CASSLWASGYNEQFF. CDR3 nucleotide sequence: TGTGCCAGCAGCTTGTGGGCTAGCGGATACAATGAGCAGTTCTTC.

The chain uses TRBV5-1 and TRBJ1-1, with 10 bases fitting TRBD1. The V gene end was trimmed by 1 base and the J gene end by 4 bases; junction bases not matched to a gene: 4. The CDR3 runs 15 residues. Germline V gives CDR1 SGHRS, CDR2 YFSETQ. The chain's CDR3 is CASSLKDRGSTEAFF. In nucleotides, the CDR3 is TGCGCCAGCAGCTTGAAGGACAGGGGGTCCACTGAAGCTTTCTTT.

This CDR3 is CASSGRLAGTYNEQFF. In nucleotides, the CDR3 is TGTGCCAGCAGCGGGCGACTAGCTGGGACCTACAATGAGCAGTTCTTC. The chain combines TRBV11-2 with TRBJ2-1; TRBD2 matches at 7 bases. The J segment lost 2 bases and the V segment lost 5 bases, leaving 9 bases of the junction unmatched. Germline-derived CDR1 and CDR2 are SGHAT and FQNNGV. CDR3 length: 16 amino acids.

The chain employs TRBV27 and TRBJ2-7, with a possible D match to TRBD2 (6 bases). Per the germline V gene, CDR1 is MNHEY and CDR2 is SMNVEV (reference sequence). This CDR3 is built from 15 residues. V lost 5 bases, J lost 1 base, and 15 bases lay in between. As DNA, the CDR3 is TGTGCCAGCAGTGCCCGGAAGGGACTGTCCTACGAGCAGTACTTC. As protein: CASSARKGLSYEQYF.

Points on this clone: Sequence at one end of the junction differs from germline and may be a read error. The chain links TRBV7-9 to TRBJ2-7; 9 nucleotides match TRBD1. The CDR3 extends over 15 amino acids. Germline lookup yields CDR1 SEHNR and CDR2 FQNEAQ (reference sequence). CDR3 in amino acids: CSSSKGQGISYEQYF. The CDR3 DNA reads as TGTTCCAGCAGCAAAGGACAGGGGATTTCCTACGAGCAGTACTTC.

The chain combines TRBV5-1 with TRBJ1-6; D possibly corresponds to TRBD1 (5 bases). This CDR3 spans 15 amino acids. V lost 2 bases and J lost 14, with 20 bases in between. The V gene's germline CDR1 is SGHRS and CDR2 YFSETQ. The CDR3 loop is CASSLATGQGRTLHF. The DNA for the CDR3 is TGCGCCAGCAGCTTAGCAACAGGCCAGGGTAGGACCCTCCACTTT.